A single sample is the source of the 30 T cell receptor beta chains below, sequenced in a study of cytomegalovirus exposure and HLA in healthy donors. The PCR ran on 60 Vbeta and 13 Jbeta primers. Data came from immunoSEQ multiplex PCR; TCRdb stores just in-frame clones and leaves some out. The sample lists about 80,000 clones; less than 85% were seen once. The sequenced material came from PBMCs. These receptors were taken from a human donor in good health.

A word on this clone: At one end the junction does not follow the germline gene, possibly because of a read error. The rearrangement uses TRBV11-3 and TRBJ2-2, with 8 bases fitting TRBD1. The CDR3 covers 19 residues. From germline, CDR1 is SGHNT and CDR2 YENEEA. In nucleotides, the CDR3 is TGTGCCGGCAGCTCGCAGACCGGACAGGGCCTTCGTGGCACCGGGGAGCTGTTTTTT. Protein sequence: CAGSSQTGQGLRGTGELFF.

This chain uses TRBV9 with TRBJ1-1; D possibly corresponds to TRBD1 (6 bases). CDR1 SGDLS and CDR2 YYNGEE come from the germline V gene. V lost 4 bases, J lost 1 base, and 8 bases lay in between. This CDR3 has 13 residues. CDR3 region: CASSLGANTEAFF. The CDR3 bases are TGTGCCAGCAGCCTGGGGGCGAACACTGAAGCTTTCTTT.

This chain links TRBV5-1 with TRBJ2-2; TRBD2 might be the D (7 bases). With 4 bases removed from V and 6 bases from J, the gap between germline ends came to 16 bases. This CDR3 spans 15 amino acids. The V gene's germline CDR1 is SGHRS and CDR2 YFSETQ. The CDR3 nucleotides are TGCGCCAGCAGCCCGGCGGGGGCCGTGGCCGGGGAGCTGTTTTTT. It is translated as CASSPAGAVAGELFF.

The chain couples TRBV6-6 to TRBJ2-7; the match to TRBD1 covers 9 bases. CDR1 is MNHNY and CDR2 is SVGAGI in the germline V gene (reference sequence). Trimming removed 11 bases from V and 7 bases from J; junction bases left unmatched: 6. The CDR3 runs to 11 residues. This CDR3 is CAGGQGGEQYF. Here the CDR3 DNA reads TGTGCCGGGGGACAGGGCGGGGAGCAGTACTTC.

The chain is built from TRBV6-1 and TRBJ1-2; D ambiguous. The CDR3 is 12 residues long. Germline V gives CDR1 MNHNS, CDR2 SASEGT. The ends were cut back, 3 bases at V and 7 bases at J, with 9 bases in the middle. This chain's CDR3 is CASSDLVAGYTF. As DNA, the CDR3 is TGTGCCAGCAGTGATCTAGTCGCTGGCTACACCTTC.

CDR3 bases: TGTGCCAGCAGTCCCAGGGGAGCGGCCGGGGAGCTGTTTTTT. Protein product: CASSPRGAAGELFF. The chain combines TRBV6-4 with TRBJ2-2, with a possible D match to TRBD1 (6 bases). Trimming left V 5 bases short and J 6 bases short, with 13 bases between. Germline V gene data show CDR1 as MRHNA and CDR2 as SNTAGT. The CDR3 has 14 residues.

Written as DNA, the CDR3 is TGTGCCAGCAGCGCGGGACAGAATACCTACGAGCAGTACTTC. Translation: CASSAGQNTYEQYF. The gene calls are TRBV9 and TRBJ2-7, with TRBD1 matching 7 bases. The trim removed 3 bases at V and 2 bases at J, leaving 5 bases unmatched. The CDR3 loop spans 14 amino acids. CDR1 SGDLS and CDR2 YYNGEE come from the germline V gene.

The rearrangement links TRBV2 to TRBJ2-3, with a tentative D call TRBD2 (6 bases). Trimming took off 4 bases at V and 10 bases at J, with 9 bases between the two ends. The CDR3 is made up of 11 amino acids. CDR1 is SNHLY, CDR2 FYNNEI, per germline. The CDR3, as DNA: TGTGCCAGCAGTGCCCCGGGGGCGCAGTATTTT. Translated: CASSAPGAQYF.

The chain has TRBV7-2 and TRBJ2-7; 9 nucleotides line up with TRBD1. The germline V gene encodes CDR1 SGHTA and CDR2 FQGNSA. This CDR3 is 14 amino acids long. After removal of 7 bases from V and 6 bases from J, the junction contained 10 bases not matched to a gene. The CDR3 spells CASKISGTGLEQYF. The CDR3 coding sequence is TGTGCCAGCAAGATCTCCGGGACAGGGCTCGAGCAGTACTTC.

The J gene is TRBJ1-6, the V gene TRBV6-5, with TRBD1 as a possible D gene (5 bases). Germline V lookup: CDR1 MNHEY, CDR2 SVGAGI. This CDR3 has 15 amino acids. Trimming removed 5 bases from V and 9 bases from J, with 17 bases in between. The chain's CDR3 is CASSPQGGQTSPLHF. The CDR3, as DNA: TGTGCCAGCAGTCCTCAGGGAGGTCAAACTTCACCCCTCCACTTT.

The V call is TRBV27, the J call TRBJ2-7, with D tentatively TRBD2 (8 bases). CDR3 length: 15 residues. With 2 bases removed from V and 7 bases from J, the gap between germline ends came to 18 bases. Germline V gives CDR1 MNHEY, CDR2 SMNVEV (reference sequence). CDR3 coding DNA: TGTGCCAGCAGTTTAGCGGGGGGACAGTATGATGAGCAGTACTTC. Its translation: CASSLAGGQYDEQYF.

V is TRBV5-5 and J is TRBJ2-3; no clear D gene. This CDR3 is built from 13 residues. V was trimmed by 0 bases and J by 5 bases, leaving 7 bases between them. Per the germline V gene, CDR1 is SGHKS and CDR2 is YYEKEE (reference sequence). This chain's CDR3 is CASSLARQDTQYF. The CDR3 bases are TGTGCCAGCAGCTTGGCCAGGCAAGATACGCAGTATTTT.

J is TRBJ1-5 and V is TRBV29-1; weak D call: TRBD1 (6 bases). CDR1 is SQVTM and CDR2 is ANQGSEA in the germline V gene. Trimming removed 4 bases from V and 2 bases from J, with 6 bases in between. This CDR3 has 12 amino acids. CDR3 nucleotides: TGCAGCGTTGGACAGGGCAATCAGCCCCAGCATTTT. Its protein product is CSVGQGNQPQHF.

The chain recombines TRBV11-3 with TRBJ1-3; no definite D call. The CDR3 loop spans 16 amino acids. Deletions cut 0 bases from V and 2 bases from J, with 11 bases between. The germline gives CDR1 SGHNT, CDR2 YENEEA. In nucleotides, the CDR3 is TGTGCCAGCAGCTTAGACAGTACCAACCCTGGAAACACCATATATTTT. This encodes CASSLDSTNPGNTIYF. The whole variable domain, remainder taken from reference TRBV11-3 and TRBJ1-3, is EAGVVQSPRYKIIEKKQPVAFWCNPISGHNTLYWYLQNLGQGPELLIRYENEEAVDDSQLPKDRFSAERLKGVDSTLKIQPAELGDSAVYLCASSLDSTNPGNTIYFGEGSWLTVV.

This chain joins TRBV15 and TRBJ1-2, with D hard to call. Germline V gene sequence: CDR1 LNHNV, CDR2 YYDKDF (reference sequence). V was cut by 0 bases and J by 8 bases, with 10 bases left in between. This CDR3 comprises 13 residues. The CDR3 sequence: CATSRDHVGGYTF. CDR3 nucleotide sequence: TGTGCCACCAGCAGAGATCACGTCGGGGGCTACACCTTC.

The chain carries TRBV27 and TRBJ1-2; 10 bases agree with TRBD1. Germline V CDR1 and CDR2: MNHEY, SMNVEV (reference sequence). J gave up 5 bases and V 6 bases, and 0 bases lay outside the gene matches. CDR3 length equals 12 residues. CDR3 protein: CASRGQGYGYTF. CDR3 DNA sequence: TGTGCCAGCAGGGGACAGGGGTATGGCTACACCTTC.

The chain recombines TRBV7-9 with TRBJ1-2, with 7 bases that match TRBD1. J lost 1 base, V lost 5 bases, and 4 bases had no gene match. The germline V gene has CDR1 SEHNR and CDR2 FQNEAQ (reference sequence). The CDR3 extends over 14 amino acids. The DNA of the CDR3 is TGTGCCAGCAGCCCCCGGGACAGTAACTATGGCTACACCTTC. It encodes CASSPRDSNYGYTF. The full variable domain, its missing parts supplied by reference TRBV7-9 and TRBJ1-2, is DTGVSQNPRHKITKRGQNVTFRCDPISEHNRLYWYRQTLGQGPEFLTYFQNEAQLEKSRLLSDRFSAERPKGSFSTLEIQRTEQGDSAMYLCASSPRDSNYGYTFGSGTRLTVV.

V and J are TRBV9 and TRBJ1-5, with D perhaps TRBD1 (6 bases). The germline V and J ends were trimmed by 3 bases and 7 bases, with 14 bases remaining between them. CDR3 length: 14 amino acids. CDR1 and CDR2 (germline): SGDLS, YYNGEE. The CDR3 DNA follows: TGTGCCAGCAGCGCCCAGGACAGTGCACAGCCCCAGCATTTT. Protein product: CASSAQDSAQPQHF.

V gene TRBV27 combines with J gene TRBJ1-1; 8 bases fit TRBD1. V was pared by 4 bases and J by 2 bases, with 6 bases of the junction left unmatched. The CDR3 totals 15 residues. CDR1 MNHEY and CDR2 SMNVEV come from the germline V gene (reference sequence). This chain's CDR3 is CASSSPTGANTEAFF. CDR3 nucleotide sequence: TGTGCCAGCAGTTCCCCGACAGGGGCTAACACTGAAGCTTTCTTT.

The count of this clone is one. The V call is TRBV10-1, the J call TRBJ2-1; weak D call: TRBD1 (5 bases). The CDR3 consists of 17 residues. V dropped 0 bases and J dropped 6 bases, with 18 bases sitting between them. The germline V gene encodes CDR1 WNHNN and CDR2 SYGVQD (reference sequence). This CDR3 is CASSESERRGIVNEQFF. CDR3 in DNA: TGCGCCAGCAGTGAGTCGGAACGAAGGGGAATAGTCAATGAGCAGTTCTTC.

The CDR3, as DNA: TGTGCCAGCAGCCAGGGGCAGGGCGCCTACGAGCAGTACTTC. Translated: CASSQGQGAYEQYF. This chain connects TRBV6-5 to TRBJ2-7; D possibly corresponds to TRBD1 (6 bases). The CDR3 spans 14 residues. V lost 6 bases and J 2 bases, leaving 14 bases between the germline ends. Germline V gene lookup returns CDR1 MNHEY and CDR2 SVGAGI.

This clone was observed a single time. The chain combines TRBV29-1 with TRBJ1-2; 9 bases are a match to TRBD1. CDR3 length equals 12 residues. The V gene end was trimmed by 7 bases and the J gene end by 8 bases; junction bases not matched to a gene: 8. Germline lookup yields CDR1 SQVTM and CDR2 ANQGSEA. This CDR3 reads CSATSDRGGYTF. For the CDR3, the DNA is TGCAGCGCTACCTCGGACAGGGGAGGCTACACCTTC. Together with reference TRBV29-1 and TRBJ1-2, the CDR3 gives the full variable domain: SAVISQKPSRDICQRGTSLTIQCQVDSQVTMMFWYRQQPGQSLTLIATANQGSEATYESGFVIDKFPISRPNLTFSTLTVSNMSPEDSSIYLCSATSDRGGYTFGSGTRLTVV.

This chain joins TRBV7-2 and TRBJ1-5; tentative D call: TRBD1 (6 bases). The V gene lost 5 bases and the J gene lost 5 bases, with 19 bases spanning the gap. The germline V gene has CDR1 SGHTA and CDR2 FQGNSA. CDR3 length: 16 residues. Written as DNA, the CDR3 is TGTGCCAGCAGCGATAGACAGGCCCGATGGCATCAGCCCCAGCATTTT. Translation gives CASSDRQARWHQPQHF.

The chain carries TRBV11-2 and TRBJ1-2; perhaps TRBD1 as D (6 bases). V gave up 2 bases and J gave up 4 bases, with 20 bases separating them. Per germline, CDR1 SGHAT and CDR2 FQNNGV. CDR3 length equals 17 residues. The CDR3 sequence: CASSLSRTVRSSYGYTF. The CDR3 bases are TGTGCCAGCAGCTTAAGCCGGACAGTCCGTTCGTCCTATGGCTACACCTTC.

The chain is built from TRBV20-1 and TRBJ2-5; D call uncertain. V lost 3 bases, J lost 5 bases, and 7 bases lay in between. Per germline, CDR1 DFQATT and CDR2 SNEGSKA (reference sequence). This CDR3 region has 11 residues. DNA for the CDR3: TGCAGTGCTAGGAGCGTGGAGACCCAGTACTTC. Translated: CSARSVETQYF.

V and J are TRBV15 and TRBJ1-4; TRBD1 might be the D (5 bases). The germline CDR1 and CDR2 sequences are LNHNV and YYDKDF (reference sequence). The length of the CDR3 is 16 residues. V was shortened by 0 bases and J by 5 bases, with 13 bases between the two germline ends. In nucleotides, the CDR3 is TGTGCCACCAGCAGAGATTCGACAGAATGGAATGAAAAACTGTTTTTT. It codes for CATSRDSTEWNEKLFF.

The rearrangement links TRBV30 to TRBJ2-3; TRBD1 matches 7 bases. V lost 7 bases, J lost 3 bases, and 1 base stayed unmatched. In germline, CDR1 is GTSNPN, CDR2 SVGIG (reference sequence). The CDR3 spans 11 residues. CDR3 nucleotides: TGTGCCTCGGGACAGACAGATACGCAGTATTTT. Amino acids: CASGQTDTQYF.

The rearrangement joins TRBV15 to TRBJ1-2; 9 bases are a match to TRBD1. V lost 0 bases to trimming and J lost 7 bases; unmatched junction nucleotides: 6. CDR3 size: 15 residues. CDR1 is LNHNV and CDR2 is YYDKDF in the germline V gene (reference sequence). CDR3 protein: CATSRELTGGCGYTF. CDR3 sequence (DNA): TGTGCCACCAGCAGAGAATTAACAGGGGGCTGTGGCTACACCTTC. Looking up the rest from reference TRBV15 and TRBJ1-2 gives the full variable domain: DAMVIQNPRYQVTQFGKPVTLSCSQTLNHNVMYWYQQKSSQAPKLLFHYYDKDFNNEADTPDNFQSRRPNTSFCFLDIRSPGLGDTAMYLCATSRELTGGCGYTFGSGTRLTVV.

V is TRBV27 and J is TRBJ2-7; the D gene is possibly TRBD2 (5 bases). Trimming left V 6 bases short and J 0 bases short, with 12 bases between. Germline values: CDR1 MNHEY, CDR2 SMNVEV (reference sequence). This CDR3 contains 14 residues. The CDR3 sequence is CASRGLPSSYEQYF. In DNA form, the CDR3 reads TGTGCCAGCAGAGGACTCCCGAGCTCCTACGAGCAGTACTTC.

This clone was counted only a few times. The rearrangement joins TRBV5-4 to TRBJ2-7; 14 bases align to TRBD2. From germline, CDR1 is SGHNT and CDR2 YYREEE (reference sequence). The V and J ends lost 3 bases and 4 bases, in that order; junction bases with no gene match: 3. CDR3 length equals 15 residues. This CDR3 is CASSSGTSGGYEQYF. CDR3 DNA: TGTGCCAGCAGCTCCGGGACTAGCGGGGGATACGAGCAGTACTTC.